This T cell receptor beta chain was obtained from a study of control samples from healthy donors and cancer patients. The V and J ends lost 7 bases and 2 bases respectively, with 15 bases between them. Germline V lookup: CDR1 LNHDA, CDR2 SQIVND (reference sequence). This CDR3 has 15 residues. Repertoires were generated with immunoSEQ multiplex PCR, while TCRdb's copy carries only in-frame clones and drops some. The profile shows approximately 79,000 clones, about 91% of them singletons. Sequences were obtained from blood. V is TRBV19 and J is TRBJ2-1, with D possibly being TRBD2 (5 bases). The TCR comes from a man aged 45 to 65 in good health. The CDR3, as DNA: TGTGCCAGTACCGTGACTACCGGGGCCTACAATGAGCAGTTCTTC. This gives the protein CASTVTTGAYNEQFF.